The clone carrying this TCR beta chain was observed once. Germline trimming cut 5 bases from V and 6 bases from J; bases unmatched to any gene: 12. There are 17 residues in the CDR3. Germline V gene data show CDR1 as KGHDR and CDR2 as SFDVKD. The assay was immunoSEQ multiplex PCR, and TCRdb's table has in-frame clones only and misses some. The top ten hold around 5% of the sample, which has roughly 140,000 clones, about 84% seen once. The source of the sample is a study of blood T cell repertoires in COVID-19. This rearrangement joins TRBV24-1 to TRBJ2-3, with 11 bases matching TRBD1. The sequence came from a woman aged 45-65 years with acute or convalescent COVID-19. The sample comprised peripheral blood. The CDR3 sequence: CATSAEAGTGGRDTQYF. In DNA form, the CDR3 reads TGTGCCACCAGTGCCGAGGCCGGGACAGGGGGACGTGATACGCAGTATTTT.